This TCR beta chain stems from a study of blood T cell repertoires in COVID-19 (TCRdb year 2020). Turning to the overall study: Samples from collaborators originated in the United States, Italy and Spain and spanned both the acute and convalescent phases of COVID-19. Subjects who had been exposed to COVID-19, were actively infected with it, or had recovered from it provided the deeply sampled blood TCRbeta repertoires that made up the dataset. Where HLA class I and class II types were available, the types were taken from metadata supplied by the sample provider, not from assay-based typing. The samples were drawn from two sources: the first 160 participants of the ongoing ImmuneRACE study, and fewer than 1,500 subjects contributed by 6 global collaborators. The repertoires were released in a freely available public database intended as a resource for research on the immune response to SARS-CoV-2. Nearly every sample came with metadata listing a de-identified subject ID, COVID-19 status, age in years and sex. The material from the prospective study consisted of cDNA or gDNA derived from T cells, B-cell-depleted T cells, or PBMCs.

TCRbeta CDR3 regions were amplified from genomic DNA using the immunoSEQ Assay, a bias-controlled multiplex PCR. The authors' analysis ran thus. The number of nucleated cells in each sample was estimated from the amplification of reference gene primers within the assay. Sequence reads were collapsed and filtered to measure the absolute abundance of every unique TCRbeta CDR3 rearrangement. Productive Simpson clonality was computed per sample as the square root of Simpson's diversity index over productive rearrangements. The table comes from immuneACCESS by way of TCRdb, which keeps in-frame sequences with V and J called. Part of the clones is missing from these tables; in studies checked, under half for an unresolved V gene and the rest for unknown reasons. V and J calls and clone size are copied from that table; D and trimming were computed from the DNA. The sample table shows hundreds of thousands of clones, and around nine tenths are seen once. The ten largest clones take up over 12% of the sample.

This clone was seen once. It lacks a known antigen. The record has no base qualities; no much larger clone is one base away. Measured from the cysteine to the phenylalanine, the CDR3 is 16 residues long. The retained sequence is limited to the CDR3, 48 bases, with the frame set at the first base. The trim is 3 bases for V and 2 bases for J, with a gap of 18 bases between the germline ends. CDR1 and CDR2, looked up from the germline V gene (reference sequence), are SGHNT and YYREEE. What the study reported, not specific to this receptor: The quantity of clinical and demographic metadata differed by source and by participant and was supplied without curation.

In the prospective study, participants were about 18 to 89 years old, resided in about two dozen geographic areas of the United States, and were enrolled through a virtual design. In the prospective study, cohorts were assigned on the basis of participant-reported clinical history obtained from a screening survey and a study questionnaire. Mobile phlebotomists in the prospective study collected whole blood, serum and a nasopharyngeal or oropharyngeal swab from every participant. Additional blood draws and questionnaires over an approximately 2-month period could optionally be provided by prospective study participants. Blood samples from the prospective study were shipped frozen or at room temperature prior to DNA extraction.

The source is a woman aged 45 to 65 with acute COVID-19. The chain links TRBV5-4 with TRBJ2-7; possibly the D gene is TRBD2, per 6 matching bases. Sequencing used PBMCs or T cells enriched from blood (not recorded which). CDR3 reads: CASSSPSQRAPYEQYF. The DNA sequence is as follows: TGTGCCAGCAGCTCCCCGTCCCAGCGGGCCCCCTACGAGCAGTACTTC. The full variable domain, with segments outside the CDR3 supplied by the reference TRBV5-4 and TRBJ2-7 proteins, appears as ETGVTQSPTHLIKTRGQQVTLRCSSQSGHNTVSWYQQALGQGPQFIFQYYREEENGRGNFPPRFSGLQFPNYSSELNVNALELDDSALYLCASSSPSQRAPYEQYFGPGTRLTVT.